This TCR beta chain was captured in a study of cytomegalovirus exposure and HLA in healthy donors. Germline CDR1 SGHRS, CDR2 YFSETQ. V shed 4 bases, J shed 0 bases, and the junction held 12 bases outside the gene matches. This CDR3 region has 20 residues. Notes on the study in general: Sequence variants that were highly shared formed a cluster that was likely a sequencing artifact. There were some 150 TCR beta chains listed as cytomegalovirus-associated. There were several of the most significant clusters that appeared linked to common viral pathogens in a later analysis. A later analysis linked a missense variant in DCLRE1C to the trimming of TCR beta V and J genes.

PCR involved 60 Vbeta and 13 Jbeta primers. Some clones are missing from TCRdb's copy, which holds only in-frame ones; the method was immunoSEQ multiplex PCR. The sample holds approximately 140,000 clones, around 78% seen once. With respect to this clone: The antigen remains unidentified.

The sequenced material came from PBMCs. The rearrangement joins TRBV5-1 to TRBJ2-6; TRBD2 aligns across 11 bases. This TCR came from a woman aged 45-65 years in good health and CMV-seronegative. CDR3 in amino acids: CASSHRGVAGGPSGANVLTF. The CDR3 bases are TGCGCCAGCAGCCACCGGGGCGTAGCGGGAGGGCCCTCTGGGGCCAACGTCCTGACTTTC.